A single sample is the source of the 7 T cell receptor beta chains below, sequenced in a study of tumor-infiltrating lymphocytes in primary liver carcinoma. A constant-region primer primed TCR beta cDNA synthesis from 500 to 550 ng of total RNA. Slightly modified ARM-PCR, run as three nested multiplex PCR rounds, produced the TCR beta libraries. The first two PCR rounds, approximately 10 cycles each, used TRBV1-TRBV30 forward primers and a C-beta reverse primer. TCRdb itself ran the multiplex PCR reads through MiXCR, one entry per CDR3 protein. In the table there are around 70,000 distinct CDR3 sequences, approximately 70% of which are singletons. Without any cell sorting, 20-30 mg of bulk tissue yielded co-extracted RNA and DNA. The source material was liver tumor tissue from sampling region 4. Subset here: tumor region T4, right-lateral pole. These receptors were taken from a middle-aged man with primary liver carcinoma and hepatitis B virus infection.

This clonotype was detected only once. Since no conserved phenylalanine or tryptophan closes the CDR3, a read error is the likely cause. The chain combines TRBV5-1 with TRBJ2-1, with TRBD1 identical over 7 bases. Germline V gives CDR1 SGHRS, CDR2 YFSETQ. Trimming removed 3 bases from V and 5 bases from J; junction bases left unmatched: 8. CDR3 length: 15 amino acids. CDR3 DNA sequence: TGCGCCAGCAGCTCCAGACAGGGTTCCGACAATGAGCAGTTCTTA. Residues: CASSSRQGSDNEQFL.

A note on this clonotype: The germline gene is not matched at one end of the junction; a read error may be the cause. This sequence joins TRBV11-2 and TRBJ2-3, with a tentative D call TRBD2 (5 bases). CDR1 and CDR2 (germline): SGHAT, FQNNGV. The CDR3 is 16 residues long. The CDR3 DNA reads TGTGCCAACAGCTTAGGGTCGGATTCTAGCACAAATACGCAGTGTTTT. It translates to CANSLGSDSSTNTQCF. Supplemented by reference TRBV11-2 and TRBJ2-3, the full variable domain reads EAGVAQSPRYKIIEKRQSVAFWCNPISGHATLYWYQQILGQGPKLLIQFQNNGVVDDSQLPKDRFSAERLKGVDSTLKIQPAKLEDSAVYLCANSLGSDSSTNTQCFGPGTRLTVL.

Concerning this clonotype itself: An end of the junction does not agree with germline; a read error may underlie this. The DNA of the CDR3 is TGTGCCTGCAGCCTGGCAGGCGCCGAGCAGTACTTC. It yields the protein CACSLAGAEQYF. This chain connects TRBV28 to TRBJ2-7; unclear D gene. The CDR3 spans 12 residues. Germline V gene sequence: CDR1 MDHEN, CDR2 SYDVKM.

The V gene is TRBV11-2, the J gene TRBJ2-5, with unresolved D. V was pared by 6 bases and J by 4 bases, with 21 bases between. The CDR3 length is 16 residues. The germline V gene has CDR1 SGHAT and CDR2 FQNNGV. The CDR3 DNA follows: TGTGCCAGCAGATCACGATACTCGGCCCACCTAGAGACCCAGTACTTC. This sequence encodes CASRSRYSAHLETQYF.

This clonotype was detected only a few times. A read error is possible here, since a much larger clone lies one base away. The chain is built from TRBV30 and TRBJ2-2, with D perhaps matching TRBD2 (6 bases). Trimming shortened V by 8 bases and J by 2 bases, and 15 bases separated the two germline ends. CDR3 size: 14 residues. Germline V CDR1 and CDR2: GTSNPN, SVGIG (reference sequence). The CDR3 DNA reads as TGTGCCGGGAAAGGCGGGATAAACACCGGGGAGCTGTTTTTT. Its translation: CAGKGGINTGELFF.

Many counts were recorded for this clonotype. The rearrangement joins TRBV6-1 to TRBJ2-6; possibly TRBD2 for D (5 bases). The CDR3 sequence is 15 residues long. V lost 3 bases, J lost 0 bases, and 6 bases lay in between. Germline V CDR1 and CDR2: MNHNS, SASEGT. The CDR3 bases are TGTGCCAGCAGTGAGGGGAGCTCTGGGGCCAACGTCCTGACTTTC. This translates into CASSEGSSGANVLTF.

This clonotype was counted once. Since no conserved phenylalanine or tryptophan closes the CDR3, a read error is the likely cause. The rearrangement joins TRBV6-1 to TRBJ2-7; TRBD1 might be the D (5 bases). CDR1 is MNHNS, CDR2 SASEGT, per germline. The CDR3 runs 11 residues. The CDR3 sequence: CAGSQGYEQYL. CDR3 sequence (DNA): TGTGCCGGCAGTCAGGGTTACGAGCAGTACCTC.